A selection of T cell receptor beta chains follows, all from one sample in a study of blood T cell repertoires in COVID-19. Some clones are missing from TCRdb's copy, which holds only in-frame ones; the method was immunoSEQ multiplex PCR. The data hold 100,000 to 120,000 clones, with less than 75% observed a single time. Sequencing was carried out using peripheral blood. The receptor source for this set is a woman in her thirties or forties with acute or convalescent COVID-19. CDR3s include the opening cysteine and the closing phenylalanine or tryptophan. Fields, in order: CDR3 protein, CDR3 length, V gene, D gene. D genes are given only for firm matches.

CDR3aa: CASRGQTDSPLHF
len: 13
v_gene: TRBV2
d_gene: NA

CDR3aa: CASSLVYRAGELFF
len: 14
v_gene: TRBV5-1
d_gene: NA

CDR3aa: CASSQGTNPRQETQYF
len: 16
v_gene: TRBV4-1
d_gene: NA

CDR3aa: CASAGTSGVNEQFF
len: 14
v_gene: TRBV9
d_gene: TRBD2

CDR3aa: CASSEGRGMWDTIYF
len: 15
v_gene: TRBV6-1
d_gene: NA

CDR3aa: CATSGNRRGYGEKLFF
len: 16
v_gene: TRBV15
d_gene: NA

CDR3aa: CASRDSGAGELFF
len: 13
v_gene: TRBV27
d_gene: TRBD2

CDR3aa: CASSQEPATGETQYF
len: 15
v_gene: TRBV4-2
d_gene: NA

CDR3aa: CASSQSSSTYEQYF
len: 14
v_gene: TRBV4-1
d_gene: NA

CDR3aa: CASSPQGYTDTQYF
len: 14
v_gene: TRBV5-1
d_gene: NA

CDR3aa: CASSYPGQGAYTYEQYF
len: 17
v_gene: TRBV2
d_gene: TRBD1

CDR3aa: CASRRGTGGFEQYF
len: 14
v_gene: TRBV6-5
d_gene: TRBD1

CDR3aa: CASTEDRLFFTHAEAFF
len: 17
v_gene: TRBV19
d_gene: NA